The rows below give T cell receptor beta chains drawn from one sample of a study of blood T cell repertoires in COVID-19. Libraries were prepared by immunoSEQ multiplex PCR; TCRdb keeps only in-frame clonotypes and omits some of them. The table has 170,000 or so clones, over 75% seen once. The source material was PBMCs or T cells enriched from blood (not recorded which). Receptor source: a woman aged 45 to 65 who had recovered from COVID-19. Both conserved end residues are trimmed from each CDR3. Some rows mark clone size as missing; the rest say once, few, many or name a class of expanded clone.

TRBV2,-,TRBJ2-3,13,ASSGGGPVADTQY
TRBV12-5,-,TRBJ1-1,11,ANDPGGNTEAF
TRBV5-1,-,TRBJ2-3,11,ASSPVGTDTQY
TRBV5-4,once,TRBJ2-3,11,ASSLAGGYTQY
TRBV5-4,many,TRBJ1-4,11,ASSLETNEKLF
TRBV5-4,-,TRBJ1-4,12,ASSLWSVNEKLF
TRBV3-1/TRBV3-2,once,TRBJ1-3,14,ASSQDERWAGNTIY
TRBV11-2,-,TRBJ2-7,15,ASSRGGRGPVAHEQY
TRBV25-1,once,TRBJ1-6,12,ASSESIQNSPLH
TRBV6-4,-,TRBJ2-1,14,ASSEFSGFPYNEQF
TRBV27,-,TRBJ1-6,14,ASSLSPGFYNSPLH
TRBV7-9,-,TRBJ2-3,14,ASSLTQGANTDTQY
TRBV5-6,-,TRBJ1-1,13,ASSLLTGANTEAF
TRBV6-2/TRBV6-3,-,TRBJ1-1,12,ASSYLGMNTEAF
TRBV2,-,TRBJ2-7,12,ASSVYRPTYEQY
TRBV27,-,TRBJ1-4,13,ASSHSRATNEKLF
TRBV2,-,TRBJ1-5,12,ASRDRGVDQPQH
TRBV7-9,-,TRBJ1-1,14,ASSTIWSGGSTEAF
TRBV18,-,TRBJ2-7,11,ASSPTLGAEQY
TRBV7-7,-,TRBJ2-6,16,ASSPTPTASSGANVLT